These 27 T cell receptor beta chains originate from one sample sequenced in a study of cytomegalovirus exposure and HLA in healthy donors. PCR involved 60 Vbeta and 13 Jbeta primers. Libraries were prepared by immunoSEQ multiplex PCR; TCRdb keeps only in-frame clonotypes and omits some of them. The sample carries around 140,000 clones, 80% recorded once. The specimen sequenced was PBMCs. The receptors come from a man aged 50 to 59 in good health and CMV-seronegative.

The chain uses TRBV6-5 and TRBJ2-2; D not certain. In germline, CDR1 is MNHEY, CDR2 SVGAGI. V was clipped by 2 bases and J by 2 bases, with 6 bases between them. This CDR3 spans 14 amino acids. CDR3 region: CASSYGRNTGELFF. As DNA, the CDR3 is TGTGCCAGCAGTTACGGTAGAAACACCGGGGAGCTGTTTTTT.

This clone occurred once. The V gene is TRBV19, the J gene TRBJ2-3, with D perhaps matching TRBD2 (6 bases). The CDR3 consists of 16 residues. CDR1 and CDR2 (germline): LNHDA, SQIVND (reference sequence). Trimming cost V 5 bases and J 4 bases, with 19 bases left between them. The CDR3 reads CASSPLGGASADTQYF. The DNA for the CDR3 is TGTGCCAGTAGTCCATTGGGGGGAGCGAGCGCAGATACGCAGTATTTT.

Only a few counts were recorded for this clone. CDR3 sequence: CASSLIGDGEAFF. CDR3 nucleotides: TGTGCCAGCAGCTTAATTGGAGACGGAGAAGCTTTCTTT. The chain recombines TRBV7-3 with TRBJ1-1; no definite D call. The CDR3 runs 13 residues. CDR1 and CDR2 (germline): SGHTA, FQGTGA. V was pared by 1 base and J by 8 bases, with 11 bases between.

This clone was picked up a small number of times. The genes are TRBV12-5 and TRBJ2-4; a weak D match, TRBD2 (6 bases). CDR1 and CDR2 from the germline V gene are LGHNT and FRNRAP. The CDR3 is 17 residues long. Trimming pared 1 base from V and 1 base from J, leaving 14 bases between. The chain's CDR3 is CASGLAEGELAKNIQYF. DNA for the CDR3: TGTGCTAGTGGTTTGGCGGAGGGCGAACTTGCCAAAAACATTCAGTACTTC. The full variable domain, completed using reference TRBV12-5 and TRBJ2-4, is DARVTQTPRHKVTEMGQEVTMRCQPILGHNTVFWYRQTMMQGLELLAYFRNRAPLDDSGMPKDRFSAEMPDATLATLKIQPSEPRDSAVYFCASGLAEGELAKNIQYFGAGTRLSVL.

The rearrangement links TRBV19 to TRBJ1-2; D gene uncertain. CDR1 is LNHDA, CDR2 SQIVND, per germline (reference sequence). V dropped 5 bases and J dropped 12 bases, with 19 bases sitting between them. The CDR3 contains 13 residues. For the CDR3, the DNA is TGTGCCAGTAGTCCCCTCGGGCGGGAACAGAACACCTTC. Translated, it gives CASSPLGREQNTF.

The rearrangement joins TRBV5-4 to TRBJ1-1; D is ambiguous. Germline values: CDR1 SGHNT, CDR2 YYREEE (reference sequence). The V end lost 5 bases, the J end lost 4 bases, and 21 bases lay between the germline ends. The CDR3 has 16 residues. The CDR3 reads CASSPVRGGLGTEAFF. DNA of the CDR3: TGTGCCAGCAGTCCCGTACGGGGAGGGTTGGGCACTGAAGCTTTCTTT. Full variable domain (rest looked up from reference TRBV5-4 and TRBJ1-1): ETGVTQSPTHLIKTRGQQVTLRCSSQSGHNTVSWYQQALGQGPQFIFQYYREEENGRGNFPPRFSGLQFPNYSSELNVNALELDDSALYLCASSPVRGGLGTEAFFGQGTRLTVV.

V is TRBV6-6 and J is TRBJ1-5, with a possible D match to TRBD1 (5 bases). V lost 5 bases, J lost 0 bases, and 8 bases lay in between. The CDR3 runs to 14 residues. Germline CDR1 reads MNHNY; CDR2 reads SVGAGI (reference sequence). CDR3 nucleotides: TGTGCCAGCAGTCCACAGGTTAGCAATCAGCCCCAGCATTTT. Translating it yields CASSPQVSNQPQHF.

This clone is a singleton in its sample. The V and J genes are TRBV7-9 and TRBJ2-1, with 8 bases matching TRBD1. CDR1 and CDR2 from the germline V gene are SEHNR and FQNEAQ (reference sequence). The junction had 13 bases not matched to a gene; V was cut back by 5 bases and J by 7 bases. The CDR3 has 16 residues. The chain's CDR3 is CASSPTGAVSGNEQFF. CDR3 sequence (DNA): TGTGCCAGCAGCCCGACAGGGGCGGTCAGTGGGAATGAGCAGTTCTTC.

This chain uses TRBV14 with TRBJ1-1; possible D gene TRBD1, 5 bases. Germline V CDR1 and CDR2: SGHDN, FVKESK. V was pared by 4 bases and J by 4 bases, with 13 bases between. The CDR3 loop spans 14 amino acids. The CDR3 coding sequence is TGTGCCAGCAGCCCCAGGGTTTTTGGCACTGAAGCTTTCTTT. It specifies CASSPRVFGTEAFF.

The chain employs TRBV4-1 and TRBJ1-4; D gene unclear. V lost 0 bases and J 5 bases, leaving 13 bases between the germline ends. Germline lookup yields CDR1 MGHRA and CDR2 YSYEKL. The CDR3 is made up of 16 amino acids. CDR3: CASSQEIGPGNEKLFF. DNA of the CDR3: TGCGCCAGCAGCCAAGAGATTGGGCCGGGGAATGAAAAACTGTTTTTT.

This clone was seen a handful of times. The DNA for the CDR3 is TGCGCCAGCAGCTTGGAGAGGGCGAACACTGAAGCTTTCTTT. Translation: CASSLERANTEAFF. The rearrangement joins TRBV5-1 to TRBJ1-1; no clear D. Germline V gene data show CDR1 as SGHRS and CDR2 as YFSETQ. V was clipped by 0 bases and J by 1 base, with 7 bases between them. The CDR3 length is 14 residues.

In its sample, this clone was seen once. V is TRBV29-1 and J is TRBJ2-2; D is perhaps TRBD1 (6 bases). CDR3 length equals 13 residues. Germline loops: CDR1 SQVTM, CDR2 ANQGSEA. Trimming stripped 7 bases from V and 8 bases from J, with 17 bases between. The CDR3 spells CSGKAQGIGELFF. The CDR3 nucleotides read TGCAGCGGGAAGGCCCAGGGGATAGGGGAGCTGTTTTTT.

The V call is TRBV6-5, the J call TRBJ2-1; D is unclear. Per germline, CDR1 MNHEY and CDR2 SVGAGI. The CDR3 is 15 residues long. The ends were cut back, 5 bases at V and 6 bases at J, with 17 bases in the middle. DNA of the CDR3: TGTGCCAGCAGTGGCGCTAGAGAATGGTCCAATGAGCAGTTCTTC. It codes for CASSGAREWSNEQFF.

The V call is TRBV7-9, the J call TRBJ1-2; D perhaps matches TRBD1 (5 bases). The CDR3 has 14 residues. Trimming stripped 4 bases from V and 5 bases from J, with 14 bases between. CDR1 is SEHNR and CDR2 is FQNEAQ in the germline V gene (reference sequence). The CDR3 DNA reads TGTGCCAGCAGCTCGGAGGGGACGGGGTATGGCTACACCTTC. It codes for CASSSEGTGYGYTF.

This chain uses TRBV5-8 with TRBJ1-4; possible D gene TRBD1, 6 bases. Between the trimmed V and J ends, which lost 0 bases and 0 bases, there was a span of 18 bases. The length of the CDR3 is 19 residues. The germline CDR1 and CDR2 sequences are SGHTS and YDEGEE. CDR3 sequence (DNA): TGTGCCAGCAGCTTGGAATTCCAGGGGAGGGTTGCAACTAATGAAAAACTGTTTTTT. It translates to CASSLEFQGRVATNEKLFF.

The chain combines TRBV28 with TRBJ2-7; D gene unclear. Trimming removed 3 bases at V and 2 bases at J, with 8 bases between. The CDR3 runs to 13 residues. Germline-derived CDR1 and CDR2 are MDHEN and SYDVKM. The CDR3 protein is CASSLGTAYEQYF. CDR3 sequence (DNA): TGTGCCAGCAGTTTGGGCACTGCCTACGAGCAGTACTTC.

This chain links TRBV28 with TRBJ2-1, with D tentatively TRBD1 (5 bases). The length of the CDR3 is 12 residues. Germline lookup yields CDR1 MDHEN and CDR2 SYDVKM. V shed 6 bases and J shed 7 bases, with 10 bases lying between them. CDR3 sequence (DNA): TGTGCCAGCAGCAGGGAACCGAATGAGCAGTTCTTC. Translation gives CASSREPNEQFF.

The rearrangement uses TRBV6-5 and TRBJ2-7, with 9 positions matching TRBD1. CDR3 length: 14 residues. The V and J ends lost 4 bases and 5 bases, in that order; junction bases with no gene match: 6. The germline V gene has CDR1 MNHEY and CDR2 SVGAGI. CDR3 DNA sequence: TGTGCCAGCAGTTCCGGGACAGGGATGAACGAGCAGTACTTC. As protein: CASSSGTGMNEQYF.

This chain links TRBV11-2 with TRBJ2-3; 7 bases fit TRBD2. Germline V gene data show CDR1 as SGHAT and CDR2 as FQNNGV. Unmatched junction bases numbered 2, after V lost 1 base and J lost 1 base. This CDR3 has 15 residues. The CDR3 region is CASSLGTSRTDTQYF. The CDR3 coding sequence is TGTGCCAGCAGCTTAGGGACTAGTCGCACAGATACGCAGTATTTT.

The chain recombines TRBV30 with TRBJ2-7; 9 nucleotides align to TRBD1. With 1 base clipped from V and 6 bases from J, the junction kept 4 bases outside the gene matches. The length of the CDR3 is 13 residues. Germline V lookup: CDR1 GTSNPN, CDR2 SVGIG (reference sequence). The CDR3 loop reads CAWSEGQGGEQYF. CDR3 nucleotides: TGTGCCTGGAGTGAGGGACAGGGTGGCGAGCAGTACTTC.

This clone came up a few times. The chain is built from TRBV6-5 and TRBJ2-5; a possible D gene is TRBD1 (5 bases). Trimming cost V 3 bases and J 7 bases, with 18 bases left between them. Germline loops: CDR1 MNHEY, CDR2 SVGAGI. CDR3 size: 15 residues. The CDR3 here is CASSYIGTGPSTQYF. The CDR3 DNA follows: TGTGCCAGCAGTTATATCGGTACAGGCCCATCGACCCAGTACTTC.

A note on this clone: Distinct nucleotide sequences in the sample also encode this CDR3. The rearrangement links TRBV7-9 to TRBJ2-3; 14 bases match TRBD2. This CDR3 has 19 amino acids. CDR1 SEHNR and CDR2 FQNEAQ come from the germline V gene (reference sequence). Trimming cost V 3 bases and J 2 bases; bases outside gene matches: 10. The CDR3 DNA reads TGTGCCAGCAGCTTCCCGGGCGGGACTAGCGGGAGAGTCACAGATACGCAGTATTTT. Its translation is CASSFPGGTSGRVTDTQYF.

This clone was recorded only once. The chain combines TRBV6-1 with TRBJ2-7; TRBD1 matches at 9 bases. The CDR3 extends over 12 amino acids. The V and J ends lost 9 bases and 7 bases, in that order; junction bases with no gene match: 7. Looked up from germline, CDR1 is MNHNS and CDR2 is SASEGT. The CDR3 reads CASPGQGNEQYF. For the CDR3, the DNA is TGTGCCAGTCCGGGACAGGGCAATGAGCAGTACTTC.

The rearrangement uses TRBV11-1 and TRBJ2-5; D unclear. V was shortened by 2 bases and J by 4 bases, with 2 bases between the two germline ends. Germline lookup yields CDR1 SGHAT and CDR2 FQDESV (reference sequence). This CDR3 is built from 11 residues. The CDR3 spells CASSLLETQYF. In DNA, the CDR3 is TGTGCCAGCAGCTTACTAGAGACCCAGTACTTC.

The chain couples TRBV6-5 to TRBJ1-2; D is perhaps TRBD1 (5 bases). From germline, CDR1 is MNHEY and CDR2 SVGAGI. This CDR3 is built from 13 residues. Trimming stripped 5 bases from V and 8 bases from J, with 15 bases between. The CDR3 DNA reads TGTGCCAGCAGTCTCTCCAGGGCGCGAGGCTACACCTTC. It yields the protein CASSLSRARGYTF.

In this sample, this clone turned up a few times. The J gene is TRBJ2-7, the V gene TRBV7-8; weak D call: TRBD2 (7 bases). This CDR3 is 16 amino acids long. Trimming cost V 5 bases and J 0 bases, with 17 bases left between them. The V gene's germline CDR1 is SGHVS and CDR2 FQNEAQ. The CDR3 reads CASSLGGGRDSYEQYF. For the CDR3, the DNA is TGTGCCAGCAGCCTGGGAGGGGGAAGGGACTCCTACGAGCAGTACTTC. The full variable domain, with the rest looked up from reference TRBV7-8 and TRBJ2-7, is GAGVSQSPRYKVAKRGQDVALRCDPISGHVSLFWYQQALGQGPEFLTYFQNEAQLDKSGLPSDRFFAERPEGSVSTLKIQRTQQEDSAVYLCASSLGGGRDSYEQYFGPGTRLTVT.

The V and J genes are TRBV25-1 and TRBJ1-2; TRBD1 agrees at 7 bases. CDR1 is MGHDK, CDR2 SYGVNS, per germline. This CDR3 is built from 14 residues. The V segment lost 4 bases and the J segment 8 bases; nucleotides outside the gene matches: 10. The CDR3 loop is CASSAPGQVWGYTF. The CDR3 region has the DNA TGTGCCAGCAGTGCACCCGGACAGGTCTGGGGCTACACCTTC.